The 24 T cell receptor beta chains below all came from one sample that was sequenced in a study of blood T cell dynamics during melanoma immunotherapy (dated by TCRdb to the early 2020s). The time point label for this specimen denotes: pre-treatment baseline. Library construction relied on the immunoSEQ multiplex PCR assay. Sourced from immuneACCESS, this table was stored by TCRdb with only in-frame sequences that have V and J called. A share of the clones is absent; for the studies checked, an unresolved V gene accounts for under half, and the remainder has no known explanation. The sample data list over 14,000 clones, and over 75% of these were observed just once. Jointly, the top ten make up approximately 4.2% of the sample. The material sequenced was blood, taken from a patient treated with checkpoint blockade. The receptor source for this set is a human donor with melanoma.

The chain has TRBV5-8 and TRBJ1-5, with TRBD1 as a possible D gene (5 bases). Germline CDR1 reads SGHTS; CDR2 reads YDEGEE. V shed 4 bases and J shed 5 bases, with 16 bases lying between them. The CDR3 runs to 15 residues. DNA for the CDR3: TGTGCCAGCAGCGCAGGGTGGCTTGAAGATCAGCCCCAGCATTTT. This translates into CASSAGWLEDQPQHF. Looking up the rest from reference TRBV5-8 and TRBJ1-5 gives the full variable domain: EAGVTQSPTHLIKTRGQQATLRCSPISGHTSVYWYQQALGLGLQFLLWYDEGEERNRGNFPPRFSGRQFPNYSSELNVNALELEDSALYLCASSAGWLEDQPQHFGDGTRLSIL.

The rearrangement links TRBV7-9 to TRBJ2-5; no firm D call. Germline V gene lookup returns CDR1 SEHNR and CDR2 FQNEAQ (reference sequence). The ends were cut back, 5 bases at V and 1 base at J, with 14 bases in the middle. The CDR3 is 15 amino acids. The CDR3 loop reads CASSESVALQETQYF. CDR3 DNA sequence: TGTGCCAGCAGCGAGTCGGTCGCCCTCCAAGAGACCCAGTACTTC. The full variable domain, rest sourced from reference TRBV7-9 and TRBJ2-5, is DTGVSQNPRHKITKRGQNVTFRCDPISEHNRLYWYRQTLGQGPEFLTYFQNEAQLEKSRLLSDRFSAERPKGSFSTLEIQRTEQGDSAMYLCASSESVALQETQYFGPGTRLLVL.

This clone was observed a handful of times. The J gene is TRBJ2-2, the V gene TRBV5-4; 8 bases agree with TRBD1. V trimming: 1 base; J trimming: 2 bases; junction bases outside the gene matches: 1. The CDR3 sequence is 15 residues long. In germline, CDR1 is SGHNT, CDR2 YYREEE (reference sequence). CDR3 DNA: TGTGCCAGCAGCTTGCAGGGGGCCAACACCGGGGAGCTGTTTTTT. Encoded protein: CASSLQGANTGELFF.

This clone was recorded only once. The chain links TRBV10-3 to TRBJ1-1; the match to TRBD1 covers 10 bases. Germline CDR1 ENHRY, CDR2 SYGVKD. The CDR3 covers 16 residues. V lost 4 bases, J lost 5 bases, and 10 bases stayed unmatched. The CDR3 DNA sequence: TGTGCCATCAGTGCGCGGGACAGGGGTCGGGGGACTGAAGCTTTCTTT. Protein sequence: CAISARDRGRGTEAFF.

The rearrangement uses TRBV12-5 and TRBJ2-3; no clear D gene. Germline CDR1 LGHNT, CDR2 FRNRAP. The CDR3 runs to 14 residues. The V end was cut by 0 bases, the J end by 4 bases, with 8 bases between. CDR3 residues: CASGLVGRSDTQYF. The CDR3 DNA is TGTGCTAGTGGTTTGGTCGGCAGGTCAGATACGCAGTATTTT.

The chain has TRBV11-3 and TRBJ2-1, with 7 nucleotides matching TRBD1. CDR1 SGHNT and CDR2 YENEEA come from the germline V gene. This CDR3 spans 14 amino acids. The V gene end was trimmed by 3 bases and the J gene end by 9 bases; junction bases not matched to a gene: 8. CDR3 nucleotide sequence: TGTGCCAGCAGCTTTTCACAGGGGAATACTGAGCAGTTCTTC. As protein: CASSFSQGNTEQFF.

The DNA for the CDR3 is TGTGCCAGCAGCTTTGGGACGACCATGGAGCAGTACTTC. As protein: CASSFGTTMEQYF. The genes are TRBV11-2 and TRBJ2-7; D could derive from TRBD1 or TRBD2 (5 bases each). Germline V gene sequence: CDR1 SGHAT, CDR2 FQNNGV. Trimming removed 3 bases at V and 7 bases at J, with 13 bases between. This CDR3 region has 13 residues.

V usage is TRBV11-3 and J usage is TRBJ2-1, with TRBD1 identical over 12 bases. V trimming: 5 bases; J trimming: 5 bases; junction bases outside the gene matches: 4. Germline V gene data show CDR1 as SGHNT and CDR2 as YENEEA. The CDR3 spans 15 residues. The CDR3 spells CASSAGQGANNEQFF. CDR3 in DNA: TGTGCCAGCAGCGCGGGACAGGGGGCAAACAATGAGCAGTTCTTC.

This chain links TRBV10-3 with TRBJ2-7; the match to TRBD2 covers 11 bases. V dropped 8 bases and J dropped 2; count of bases not matched to a gene: 2. The CDR3 totals 13 residues. Germline loops: CDR1 ENHRY, CDR2 SYGVKD. CDR3 sequence reads: CAIRSGGAYEQYF. The CDR3 nucleotides are TGTGCCATCCGTAGCGGGGGGGCCTACGAGCAGTACTTC.

The chain recombines TRBV10-3 with TRBJ1-1; 9 nucleotides match TRBD1. CDR3 length: 14 residues. V lost 3 bases and J lost 3; bases outside the gene matches: 2. Germline V gene data show CDR1 as ENHRY and CDR2 as SYGVKD. CDR3 loop: CAISDRTGDTEAFF. CDR3 sequence (DNA): TGTGCCATCAGTGACCGGACAGGGGACACTGAAGCTTTCTTT.

The CDR3 spells CASSGLLGRRYEQYF. Here the CDR3 DNA reads TGTGCCAGCAGCGGATTACTTGGACGGAGATACGAGCAGTACTTC. The chain is built from TRBV5-6 and TRBJ2-7; D is ambiguous. The CDR3 length is 15 residues. Germline V CDR1 and CDR2: SGHDT, YYEEEE. Trimming removed 4 bases at V and 4 bases at J, with 18 bases between.

This chain connects TRBV5-4 to TRBJ1-2; tentatively, D is TRBD1 (5 bases). V gave up 3 bases and J gave up 0 bases, with 6 bases separating them. The germline CDR1 and CDR2 sequences are SGHNT and YYREEE (reference sequence). The CDR3 length is 13 residues. The CDR3 reads CASSWTTNYGYTF. Written as DNA, the CDR3 is TGTGCCAGCAGCTGGACAACTAACTATGGCTACACCTTC.

This chain links TRBV27 with TRBJ1-4; D uncertain. CDR3 length equals 13 residues. V was pared by 6 bases and J by 3 bases, with 8 bases between. CDR1 is MNHEY, CDR2 SMNVEV, per germline (reference sequence). This CDR3 reads CASRGLSNEKLFF. The CDR3 DNA reads as TGTGCCAGCAGAGGACTTTCTAATGAAAAACTGTTTTTT.

The chain employs TRBV6-5 and TRBJ1-3; D might be TRBD1 (6 bases). Germline V gene lookup returns CDR1 MNHEY and CDR2 SVGAGI. CDR3 length equals 14 residues. Trimming left V 9 bases short and J 3 bases short, with 15 bases between. CDR3 nucleotides: TGTGCCAGTCAGGGGTCTAATGGTGGAAACACCATATATTTT. Translation: CASQGSNGGNTIYF.

The chain combines TRBV2 with TRBJ1-5, with unresolved D. The V gene lost 4 bases and the J gene lost 6 bases, with 7 bases spanning the gap. CDR1 and CDR2 from the germline V gene are SNHLY and FYNNEI. This CDR3 is built from 12 residues. The DNA for the CDR3 is TGTGCCAGCAGTGTTCAGGTTCAGCCCCAGCATTTT. This gives the protein CASSVQVQPQHF.

V usage is TRBV11-2 and J usage is TRBJ1-1, with no clear D. Between the trimmed V and J ends, which lost 1 base and 9 bases, there was a span of 9 bases. This CDR3 is built from 12 residues. Germline-derived CDR1 and CDR2 are SGHAT and FQNNGV. CDR3 DNA: TGTGCCAGCAGCTTAGGTCAGACAAAAGCTTTCTTT. Translating it yields CASSLGQTKAFF.

The V gene is TRBV14, the J gene TRBJ2-7; 10 nucleotides line up with TRBD2. Per germline, CDR1 SGHDN and CDR2 FVKESK. Unmatched junction bases numbered 6, after V lost 4 bases and J lost 6 bases. The CDR3 consists of 14 residues. As DNA, the CDR3 is TGTGCCAGCAGCCTGCTAGCGGGGGTGGGCGAGCAGTACTTC. It translates to CASSLLAGVGEQYF.

J is TRBJ2-2 and V is TRBV28; maybe TRBD1 (5 bases). This CDR3 spans 16 amino acids. Germline V gene data show CDR1 as MDHEN and CDR2 as SYDVKM. Trimming took 6 bases from V and 5 from J, leaving 19 bases between them. CDR3 sequence (DNA): TGTGCCAGCAGCGAGACCTCAGGGCTTAAGACCGGGGAGCTGTTTTTT. Translation gives CASSETSGLKTGELFF.

The V and J genes are TRBV5-4 and TRBJ2-7; TRBD1 matches at 7 bases. The CDR3 is 13 amino acids. The J segment lost 6 bases and the V segment lost 4 bases, leaving 7 bases of the junction unmatched. In germline, CDR1 is SGHNT, CDR2 YYREEE (reference sequence). CDR3 sequence reads: CASSVDRVGEQYF. CDR3 coding DNA: TGTGCCAGCAGCGTCGACAGGGTTGGCGAGCAGTACTTC.

The rearrangement uses TRBV11-3 and TRBJ2-7; D might be TRBD1 (5 bases). Germline lookup yields CDR1 SGHNT and CDR2 YENEEA. Trimming removed 6 bases from V and 4 bases from J, with 10 bases in between. The CDR3 is made up of 12 amino acids. In DNA, the CDR3 is TGTGCCAGCAGTAGGGGAAAATACGAGCAGTACTTC. Translated: CASSRGKYEQYF.

The chain has TRBV11-1 and TRBJ1-1; D is perhaps TRBD1 (6 bases). There are 15 residues in the CDR3. Germline V gene sequence: CDR1 SGHAT, CDR2 FQDESV (reference sequence). Trimming removed 3 bases from V and 0 bases from J, with 11 bases in between. CDR3 bases: TGTGCCAGCAGCTTCAACAGGGTAATGAACACTGAAGCTTTCTTT. Its protein product is CASSFNRVMNTEAFF.

The CDR3 DNA is TGTGCCAGCAGCTTGCATGACACCGTGAGCTCCTACGAGCAGTACTTC. Translating gives CASSLHDTVSSYEQYF. The V gene is TRBV5-5, the J gene TRBJ2-7, with D hard to call. V shed 1 base and J shed 0 bases, with 14 bases lying between them. Germline CDR1 is SGHKS and CDR2 is YYEKEE (reference sequence). The CDR3 contains 16 residues. The full variable domain, in which reference TRBV5-5 and TRBJ2-7 provide the parts outside the CDR3, is DAGVTQSPTHLIKTRGQQVTLRCSPISGHKSVSWYQQVLGQGPQFIFQYYEKEERGRGNFPDRFSARQFPNYSSELNVNALLLGDSALYLCASSLHDTVSSYEQYFGPGTRLTVT.

V and J are TRBV28 and TRBJ1-5; D call uncertain. V gave up 6 bases and J gave up 7 bases, with 7 bases separating them. This CDR3 spans 11 amino acids. Germline V lookup: CDR1 MDHEN, CDR2 SYDVKM. CDR3 residues: CASSRGQPQHF. CDR3 DNA: TGTGCCAGCAGCCGAGGGCAGCCCCAGCATTTT. The full variable domain, with the rest looked up from reference TRBV28 and TRBJ1-5, is DVKVTQSSRYLVKRTGEKVFLECVQDMDHENMFWYRQDPGLGLRLIYFSYDVKMKEKGDIPEGYSVSREKKERFSLILESASTNQTSMYLCASSRGQPQHFGDGTRLSIL.

The chain links TRBV30 to TRBJ2-7, with D perhaps TRBD1 (5 bases). From germline, CDR1 is GTSNPN and CDR2 SVGIG (reference sequence). The V and J ends lost 1 base and 7 bases respectively, with 8 bases between them. The length of the CDR3 is 11 residues. CDR3 residues: CAWSAGWEQYF. CDR3 in DNA: TGTGCCTGGAGTGCAGGGTGGGAGCAGTACTTC.